The entry below describes one TCR beta chain. The target antigen is unknown. Survey level was the resolution at which the v3.0 immunoSEQ assay ran. Libraries were prepared by immunoSEQ multiplex PCR; TCRdb keeps only in-frame clonotypes and omits some of them. The sample lists 35,000 or so clones, around 94% occurring once. The CDR3 has 14 amino acids. Trimming took 5 bases from V and 4 from J, leaving 15 bases between them. Germline CDR1 is SGHDT and CDR2 is YYEEEE. These data originate in a study of long-term antiretroviral therapy in people with HIV. Study-wide points: Whichever time point was examined, clones expanded before ART dominated the repertoire. The data indicate that diversity increased after ART but remained below transplant donor controls.

Sampling of each donor yielded at least one pre-ART PBMC sample and at least two post-ART PBMC samples. Every sample had 1-10 million cryopreserved PBMC in it before DNA extraction. This TCR came from a woman in her 50s with HIV. The chain joins TRBV5-6 to TRBJ1-1; D call uncertain. This specimen consisted of unsorted PBMCs, obtained 4.1 years after starting antiretroviral therapy. The CDR3: CASSYGRRPTEAFF. The CDR3, as DNA: TGTGCCAGCAGTTACGGACGGCGGCCCACTGAAGCTTTCTTT.